This entry is about one T cell receptor (beta chain). Its antigen is not known. Through a sample-barcoded 5' primer and a J-beta primer mix, a second PCR was run for roughly 6 to 12 cycles. Each cDNA molecule, via a template-switch adaptor with 12 random nucleotides, was tagged. TCRdb independently ran MiXCR on the 5' RACE reads; one entry per CDR3 protein. The sample shows about 600,000 distinct CDR3 sequences, roughly 48% of them seen only once. This entry is derived from a study of blood T cells in healthy people across ages. Findings and caveats of the study: CMV infection status of these donors was not known. Whereas aged donors had fewer naive CD4+ cells, long-lived donors had more of them and higher diversity.

Germline V gives CDR1 SEHNR, CDR2 FQNEAQ (reference sequence). This CDR3 is 14 amino acids long. V was trimmed by 10 bases and J by 3 bases, leaving 18 bases between them. The chain links TRBV7-9 to TRBJ1-1, with D possibly TRBD1 on 5 matching bases. The TCR comes from a man older than 75 in good health. Sequenced material: blood. CDR3 residues: CAIQETMGDTEAFF. CDR3 nucleotide sequence: TGTGCCATACAGGAGACTATGGGGGACACTGAAGCTTTCTTT.